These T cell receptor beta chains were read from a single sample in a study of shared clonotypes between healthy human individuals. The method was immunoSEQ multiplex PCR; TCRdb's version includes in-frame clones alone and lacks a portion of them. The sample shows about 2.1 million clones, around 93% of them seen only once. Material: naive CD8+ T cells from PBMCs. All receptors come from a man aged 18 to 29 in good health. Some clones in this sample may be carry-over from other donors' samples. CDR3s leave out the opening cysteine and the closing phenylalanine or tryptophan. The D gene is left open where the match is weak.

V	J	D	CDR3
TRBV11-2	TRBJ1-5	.	ASSTGTNQPQH
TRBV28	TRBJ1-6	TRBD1	ATRQGWNSPLH
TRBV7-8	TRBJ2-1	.	ASKGNEQF
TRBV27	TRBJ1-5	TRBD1	ASSLIGGYSNQPQH
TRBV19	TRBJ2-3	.	ASSMVASDTQY
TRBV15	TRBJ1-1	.	ATSRDSLMRTVYTEAF
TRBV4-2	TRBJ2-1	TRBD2	ASSQKTSGRYNEQF
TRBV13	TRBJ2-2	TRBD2	ASSWEGTGELF
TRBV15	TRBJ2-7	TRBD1	ATSRVFILGMGQGFYEQY
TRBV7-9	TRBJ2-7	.	ASSPSVSHEQY
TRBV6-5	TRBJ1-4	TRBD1	ASSWDRNEKLF
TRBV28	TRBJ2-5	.	ASSFVGLRAQY
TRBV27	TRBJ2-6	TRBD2	ASSSGLAGTLWGANVLT
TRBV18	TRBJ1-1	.	ASSPARGLNTEAF
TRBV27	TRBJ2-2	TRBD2	ASSLSTGLAGGNTGELF
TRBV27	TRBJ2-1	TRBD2	ASSVGTSMEQF
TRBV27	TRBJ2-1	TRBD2	ASSRLAELNNEQF
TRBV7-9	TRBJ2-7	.	ASTRGAGYEQY
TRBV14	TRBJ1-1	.	ASSHRAGGTEAF
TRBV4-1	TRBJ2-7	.	ASSPIGGFRYEQY
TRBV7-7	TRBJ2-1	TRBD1	ASSPTGLDEQF
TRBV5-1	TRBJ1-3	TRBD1	ASSPGRQGEAGNTIY
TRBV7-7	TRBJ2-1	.	ASSLAGPPSSYNEQF
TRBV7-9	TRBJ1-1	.	ASSSSGVYGDEAF
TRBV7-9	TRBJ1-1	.	ASSLGQTNTEAF
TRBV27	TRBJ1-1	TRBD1	ASAPGTVSEAF
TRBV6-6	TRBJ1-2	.	ASSERGTYGYT
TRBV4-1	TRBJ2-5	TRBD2	ASDHSGLAGHQETQY